This TCR beta chain was recovered during a study of shared clonotypes between healthy human individuals. Study in general: The composition of the donors was two women and a few men aged 18 to 49.

Naive CD8 cells comprised CD45RO-negative, CCR7-positively selected cells, excluding terminally differentiated effector memory CD45RA+ cells. Nashville, Tennessee was home to all donors, each a Caucasian adult. The germline CDR1 and CDR2 sequences are MNHEY and SMNVEV (reference sequence). The CDR3 runs to 12 residues. V was shortened by 5 bases and J by 5 bases, with 10 bases between the two germline ends. Using immunoSEQ multiplex PCR, the repertoire was profiled, and TCRdb retains in-frame clones only, with some absent. This sample has about 550,000 clones, with nearly 97% found just once. General observations from the study: Only a few donors were included, so the genetic and exposure-history diversity represented was limited.

Note on this clone: As yet, its antigen is unknown.

The clonotype originates from a woman younger than 45 in good health. What was sequenced was naive CD8+ T cells sorted from blood. V gene TRBV27 combines with J gene TRBJ2-7, with a tentative D call TRBD2 (6 bases). CDR3 residues: CASSGGAHEQYF. In DNA form, the CDR3 reads TGTGCCAGCAGTGGAGGGGCCCACGAGCAGTACTTC.